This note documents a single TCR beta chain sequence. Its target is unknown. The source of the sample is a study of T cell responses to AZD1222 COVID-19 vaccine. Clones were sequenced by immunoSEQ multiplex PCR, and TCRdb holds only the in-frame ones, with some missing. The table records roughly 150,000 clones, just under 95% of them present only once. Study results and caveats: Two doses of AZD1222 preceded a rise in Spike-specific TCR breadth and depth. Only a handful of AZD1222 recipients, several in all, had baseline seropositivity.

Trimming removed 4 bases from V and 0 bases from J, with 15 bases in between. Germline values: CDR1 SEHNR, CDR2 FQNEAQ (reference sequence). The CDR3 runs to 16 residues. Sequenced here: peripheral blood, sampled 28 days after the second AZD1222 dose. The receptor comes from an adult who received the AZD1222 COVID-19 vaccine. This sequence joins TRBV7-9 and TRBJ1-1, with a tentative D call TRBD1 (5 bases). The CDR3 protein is CASSSIGGSLNTEAFF. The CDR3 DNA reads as TGTGCCAGCAGCTCGATTGGGGGGAGCCTGAACACTGAAGCTTTCTTT. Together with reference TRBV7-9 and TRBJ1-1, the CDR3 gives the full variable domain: DTGVSQNPRHKITKRGQNVTFRCDPISEHNRLYWYRQTLGQGPEFLTYFQNEAQLEKSRLLSDRFSAERPKGSFSTLEIQRTEQGDSAMYLCASSSIGGSLNTEAFFGQGTRLTVV.